Following are 23 T cell receptor beta chains from one sample sequenced in a study of cytomegalovirus exposure and HLA in healthy donors. Primers for the PCR totalled 60 Vbeta and 13 Jbeta. Only in-frame clones appear in the TCRdb table, and some are missing; sequencing was by immunoSEQ multiplex PCR. This table holds fewer than 200,000 clones, 77% found once. Sequences were obtained from PBMCs. The receptors come from a male donor in good health and CMV-seropositive.

In its sample, this clone was seen a few times. V gene TRBV15 combines with J gene TRBJ2-7; TRBD2 might be the D (6 bases). Germline V gene sequence: CDR1 LNHNV, CDR2 YYDKDF (reference sequence). This CDR3 has 15 amino acids. V lost 3 bases and J lost 5, with 17 bases in between. CDR3 region: CATSRQEEGGDEQYF. The CDR3 coding sequence is TGTGCCACCAGCAGGCAAGAGGAGGGTGGAGACGAGCAGTACTTC.

This clone was seen a few times. This chain links TRBV2 with TRBJ1-5; D is perhaps TRBD1 (5 bases). Germline-derived CDR1 and CDR2 are SNHLY and FYNNEI. CDR3 length: 14 residues. V lost 7 bases, J lost 2 bases, and 12 bases lay in between. CDR3 sequence (DNA): TGTGCCAGCAAAGGGGTGGAAGGCAATCAGCCCCAGCATTTT. Amino acids: CASKGVEGNQPQHF.

The chain employs TRBV4-1 and TRBJ2-7; 9 nucleotides align to TRBD2. The CDR3 runs 18 residues. The germline V gene has CDR1 MGHRA and CDR2 YSYEKL. Trimming removed 0 bases from V and 3 bases from J; junction bases left unmatched: 12. CDR3 nucleotides: TGCGCCAGCAGCCAAGAGGGGCTGGGACTAGCCCTGAACTACGAGCAGTACTTC. This encodes CASSQEGLGLALNYEQYF.

This clone has only a few counts. The chain has TRBV6-1 and TRBJ2-4; D perhaps matches TRBD1 (6 bases). Germline V CDR1 and CDR2: MNHNS, SASEGT. The CDR3 length is 13 residues. Trimming pared 6 bases from V and 15 bases from J, leaving 21 bases between. CDR3 coding DNA: TGTGCCAGCAGAAGGGACAACATTTCCTGGGGGTACTTC. Translated, it gives CASRRDNISWGYF.

CDR3 amino acids: CASSPVGLAGGPVFF. CDR3 nucleotides: TGTGCCAGCAGCCCGGTGGGGCTAGCGGGGGGCCCCGTCTTTTTT. V usage is TRBV7-3 and J usage is TRBJ2-2; 11 bases line up with TRBD2. This CDR3 has 15 residues. Per germline, CDR1 SGHTA and CDR2 FQGTGA. The trim removed 5 bases at V and 17 bases at J, leaving 16 bases unmatched.

The DNA of the CDR3 is TGTGCCAGCAGCTGGGGCGGGGACACTGAAGCTTTCTTT. Protein product: CASSWGGDTEAFF. This chain connects TRBV7-6 to TRBJ1-1, with D possibly being TRBD1 (5 bases). CDR1 is SGHVS and CDR2 is FNYEAQ in the germline V gene. Trimming left V 4 bases short and J 3 bases short, with 9 bases between. The CDR3 contains 13 residues.

The rearrangement links TRBV30 to TRBJ1-6; D is possibly TRBD1 (5 bases). This CDR3 is 15 amino acids long. Germline loops: CDR1 GTSNPN, CDR2 SVGIG (reference sequence). Trimming removed 7 bases at V and 3 bases at J, with 16 bases between. The CDR3 reads CASALDRNYNSPLHF. The CDR3 coding sequence is TGTGCCTCGGCGCTAGACAGAAACTATAATTCACCCCTCCACTTT.

This rearrangement joins TRBV10-3 to TRBJ1-3; 7 bases agree with TRBD1. The ends lost 10 bases at V and 4 bases at J; junction bases unmatched: 7. CDR1 and CDR2 (germline): ENHRY, SYGVKD. The CDR3 is 13 amino acids. As DNA, the CDR3 is TGTGCCAGCACCACAGGGGACGGAAACACCATATATTTT. Protein: CASTTGDGNTIYF.

CDR3 nucleotide sequence: TGTGCCAGCAGCAGACGACAGGCGGGCGCCGGGGAGCTGTTTTTT. As protein: CASSRRQAGAGELFF. J is TRBJ2-2 and V is TRBV7-9, with D possibly TRBD1 on 6 matching bases. CDR3 length: 15 amino acids. V lost 5 bases and J 6 bases, leaving 16 bases between the germline ends. Germline lookup yields CDR1 SEHNR and CDR2 FQNEAQ (reference sequence). The entire variable domain, with the rest obtained from reference TRBV7-9 and TRBJ2-2, is as follows: DTGVSQNPRHKITKRGQNVTFRCDPISEHNRLYWYRQTLGQGPEFLTYFQNEAQLEKSRLLSDRFSAERPKGSFSTLEIQRTEQGDSAMYLCASSRRQAGAGELFFGEGSRLTVL.

The sample holds a few counts of this clone. Other nucleotide sequences in the sample specify the same CDR3. V is TRBV5-6 and J is TRBJ1-1, with 7 positions matching TRBD1. Germline CDR1 and CDR2: SGHDT and YYEEEE. With 2 bases clipped from V and 2 bases from J, the junction kept 0 bases outside the gene matches. This CDR3 is built from 13 residues. CDR3 bases: TGTGCCAGCAGCTTAGGGGGCAACACTGAAGCTTTCTTT. Protein sequence: CASSLGGNTEAFF.

The chain recombines TRBV9 with TRBJ2-2; a possible D gene is TRBD2 (5 bases). Germline loops: CDR1 SGDLS, CDR2 YYNGEE. The V end was cut by 0 bases, the J end by 5 bases, with 11 bases between. This CDR3 comprises 15 residues. The CDR3 protein is CASSVGSEGTGELFF. In DNA form, the CDR3 reads TGTGCCAGCAGCGTAGGCAGCGAGGGTACCGGGGAGCTGTTTTTT.

This rearrangement joins TRBV19 to TRBJ2-5; D is possibly TRBD2 (5 bases). The J call could be wrong; TRBJ2-7 is a better fit for the DNA end. The germline CDR1 and CDR2 sequences are LNHDA and SQIVND (reference sequence). CDR3 length: 14 amino acids. CDR3 coding DNA: TGTGCCAGTAGTATGAGACGGGACTCCTACGAGCAGTACTTC. This encodes CASSMRRDSYEQYF.

The chain recombines TRBV5-5 with TRBJ2-3; 10 bases line up with TRBD2. The junction had 10 bases not matched to a gene; V was cut back by 4 bases and J by 5 bases. Germline loops: CDR1 SGHKS, CDR2 YYEKEE (reference sequence). The CDR3 extends over 16 amino acids. The CDR3 DNA reads TGTGCCAGCAGCACGGGGACTAGCGAGGCAGAAGATACGCAGTATTTT. It yields the protein CASSTGTSEAEDTQYF.

CDR3 loop: CASSPPTSGGLNEQFF. The CDR3 nucleotides are TGTGCCAGCAGCCCCCCGACTAGCGGGGGGTTGAATGAGCAGTTCTTC. The rearrangement links TRBV7-9 to TRBJ2-1, with 13 bases matching TRBD2. V lost 5 bases, J lost 7 bases, and 8 bases stayed unmatched. The CDR3 contains 16 residues. Germline lookup yields CDR1 SEHNR and CDR2 FQNEAQ (reference sequence).

The rearrangement uses TRBV12-5 and TRBJ2-1; 10 bases are shared with TRBD2. Germline assignment: CDR1 LGHNT and CDR2 FRNRAP. V was pared by 7 bases and J by 4 bases, with 7 bases of the junction left unmatched. The CDR3 is 15 residues long. The CDR3 DNA follows: TGTGCTAGTGCCGATAGCGGGGGGCGTTACAATGAGCAGTTCTTC. It encodes CASADSGGRYNEQFF.

This sequence joins TRBV5-5 and TRBJ2-3; 8 bases match TRBD1. This CDR3 has 14 amino acids. Germline V gives CDR1 SGHKS, CDR2 YYEKEE (reference sequence). V lost 4 bases, J lost 2 bases, and 3 bases stayed unmatched. The DNA of the CDR3 is TGTGCCAGCAGCGTTCAGGGGGCCACAGATACGCAGTATTTT. Amino acid sequence: CASSVQGATDTQYF.

The chain couples TRBV4-3 to TRBJ2-3; 7 nucleotides agree with TRBD2. The junction had 4 bases not matched to a gene; V was cut back by 0 bases and J by 1 base. CDR1 is LGHNA and CDR2 is YSLEER in the germline V gene. The CDR3 is made up of 16 amino acids. Here the CDR3 DNA reads TGCGCCAGCAGCCAAGATCGCGGGAGACGCACAGATACGCAGTATTTT. Protein: CASSQDRGRRTDTQYF.

The chain links TRBV9 to TRBJ2-3, with D perhaps matching TRBD2 (6 bases). CDR1 SGDLS and CDR2 YYNGEE come from the germline V gene. The CDR3 has 14 residues. Trimming removed 4 bases at V and 3 bases at J, with 12 bases between. This CDR3 is CASSFGTDTDTQYF. The CDR3 coding sequence is TGTGCCAGCAGCTTTGGGACTGATACAGATACGCAGTATTTT.

The rearrangement joins TRBV7-3 to TRBJ2-2; no definite D call. The V gene's germline CDR1 is SGHTA and CDR2 FQGTGA. Trimming pared 2 bases from V and 7 bases from J, leaving 8 bases between. The CDR3 is 13 amino acids. This CDR3 is CASSLSGLGELFF. The CDR3 bases are TGTGCCAGCAGCTTATCAGGTCTCGGGGAGCTGTTTTTT.

The V call is TRBV5-1, the J call TRBJ2-2; TRBD1 matches at 9 bases. The CDR3 has 18 residues. Unmatched junction bases numbered 14, after V lost 4 bases and J lost 4 bases. Germline V gene lookup returns CDR1 SGHRS and CDR2 YFSETQ. Here the CDR3 DNA reads TGCGCCAGCAGCCAGTTCCCCAACAGGGGGCCCAGCACCGGGGAGCTGTTTTTT. It is translated as CASSQFPNRGPSTGELFF.

This rearrangement joins TRBV6-1 to TRBJ1-5; D remains unclear. Trimming took 4 bases from V and 2 from J, leaving 9 bases between them. The CDR3 spans 14 residues. Germline V CDR1 and CDR2: MNHNS, SASEGT. CDR3 protein: CASSAHLGNQPQHF. The DNA of the CDR3 is TGTGCCAGCAGTGCCCACTTGGGCAATCAGCCCCAGCATTTT.

The chain couples TRBV6-5 to TRBJ2-5, with D perhaps TRBD1 (5 bases). The CDR3 extends over 14 amino acids. Germline CDR1 reads MNHEY; CDR2 reads SVGAGI. The V end was cut by 5 bases, the J end by 4 bases, with 14 bases between. CDR3 residues: CASSDLYRLETQYF. The CDR3, as DNA: TGTGCCAGCAGTGACTTGTACAGGTTAGAGACCCAGTACTTC.

The chain combines TRBV9 with TRBJ2-7; 9 nucleotides line up with TRBD2. The germline V gene has CDR1 SGDLS and CDR2 YYNGEE. CDR3 length equals 15 residues. The trim removed 4 bases at V and 2 bases at J, leaving 7 bases unmatched. DNA for the CDR3: TGTGCCAGCAGCCCCGGGACTAGCAATGCCTACGAGCAGTACTTC. Translated: CASSPGTSNAYEQYF.